The sample holds a few counts of the clone carrying this T cell receptor (beta chain). Its antigen is undetermined. It was uncontrolled infection, other autoimmune disease, pregnancy or lactation that excluded patients. The study based diagnoses on clinical symptoms, serum thyroxine and TRAb, thyroid ultrasound and orbital computed tomography. This sample is part of a study of T cells in Graves' hyperthyroidism and ophthalmopathy. Study-wide results and caveats: Stable hyperthyroidism was separated from ophthalmopathy by a model based on 13 V-J features. Ophthalmopathy was predicted by the model a median of approximately six months ahead of onset.

Germline CDR1 reads SGHTA; CDR2 reads FQGNSA. The CDR3 spans 16 residues. Between the trimmed V and J ends, which lost 3 bases and 0 bases, there was a span of 9 bases. Amplification of TCR beta CDR3 regions used RNA as the template. The TCR CDR3 was amplified in a first-round RT-PCR using the HTBI primer set. A single record per CDR3 protein comes from TCRdb applying MiXCR to the multiplex PCR reads. The sample consists of 480,000 or so distinct CDR3 sequences, about 46% of them appearing once. The origin of this receptor is an adult woman with Graves' disease, either hyperthyroidism or ophthalmopathy (not recorded which). Input material: peripheral blood or thyroid tissue (not recorded which). The V gene is TRBV7-2, the J gene TRBJ2-6; no clear D. CDR3 nucleotide sequence: TGTGCCAGCAGCTTTGGCGGAAGCTCTGGGGCCAACGTCCTGACTTTC. Residues: CASSFGGSSGANVLTF. The full variable domain, with the rest looked up from reference TRBV7-2 and TRBJ2-6, is GAGVSQSPSNKVTEKGKDVELRCDPISGHTALYWYRQSLGQGLEFLIYFQGNSAPDKSGLPSDRFSAERTGGSVSTLTIQRTQQEDSAVYLCASSFGGSSGANVLTFGAGSRLTVL.